The 17 T cell receptor beta chains reported below all come from one sample, sequenced in a study of PD-1 blockade in classical Hodgkin lymphoma. Regarding time point: cycle 4 day 1 (C4D1), after less than 7 weeks of nivolumab. Autologous stem cell transplantation was followed by relapse in every patient, and brentuximab vedotin exposure varied. Assay: immunoSEQ multiplex PCR; the TCRdb copy retains only in-frame clones and omits some. Seen here are about 44,000 clones, 66% observed once, and the top ten hold around 3%. The sample was peripheral blood mononuclear cells (PBMCs), taken before the fourth cycle of nivolumab. The receptors here all came from a human donor with classical Hodgkin lymphoma.

This sequence joins TRBV18 and TRBJ2-5, with no clear D. The germline V gene encodes CDR1 KGHSH and CDR2 LQKENI. The V end was cut by 3 bases, the J end by 5 bases, with 10 bases between. CDR3 length: 13 amino acids. CDR3: CASSPDPLETQYF. In nucleotides, the CDR3 is TGTGCCAGCTCACCGGACCCCTTGGAGACCCAGTACTTC.

This chain joins TRBV4-2 and TRBJ1-6; D remains unclear. The CDR3 is 15 amino acids. The germline V gene encodes CDR1 LGHNA and CDR2 YNFKEQ. Between the trimmed V and J ends, which lost 4 bases and 7 bases, there was a span of 14 bases. The CDR3 sequence is CASSPGQAGNSPLHF. Here the CDR3 DNA reads TGTGCCAGCAGCCCCGGGCAGGCGGGCAATTCACCCCTCCACTTT.

Only one count was recorded for this clone. The rearrangement uses TRBV10-1 and TRBJ2-7; 14 positions match TRBD2. CDR3 length: 16 amino acids. Looked up from germline, CDR1 is WNHNN and CDR2 is SYGVQD (reference sequence). The V gene end was trimmed by 7 bases and the J gene end by 5 bases; junction bases not matched to a gene: 10. The CDR3 sequence is CASTRLWTSGRNEQYF. For the CDR3, the DNA is TGCGCCAGCACAAGGCTTTGGACTAGCGGGAGGAACGAGCAGTACTTC.

This clone appeared a few times. CDR3 bases: TGTGCCAGCAGACCCCCAAGTTCACCCCTCCACTTT. Translating gives CASRPPSSPLHF. V gene TRBV28 combines with J gene TRBJ1-6; D gene uncertain. CDR1 is MDHEN, CDR2 SYDVKM, per germline. V gave up 6 bases and J gave up 9 bases, with 9 bases separating them. The CDR3 sequence is 12 residues long.

The chain is built from TRBV19 and TRBJ1-1, with TRBD1 matching over 7 bases. CDR3 length equals 15 residues. Looked up from germline, CDR1 is LNHDA and CDR2 is SQIVND (reference sequence). V was pared by 3 bases and J by 0 bases, with 4 bases of the junction left unmatched. CDR3 in amino acids: CASSISGQLNTEAFF. DNA for the CDR3: TGTGCCAGTAGTATTTCGGGACAGTTGAACACTGAAGCTTTCTTT.

This rearrangement joins TRBV30 to TRBJ1-2, with D hard to call. Germline lookup yields CDR1 GTSNPN and CDR2 SVGIG (reference sequence). The CDR3 consists of 14 residues. Trimming shortened V by 0 bases and J by 2 bases, and 10 bases separated the two germline ends. The CDR3 DNA sequence: TGTGCCTGGAGTGTACTGAGAGTGAACTATGGCTACACCTTC. Translating it yields CAWSVLRVNYGYTF. Supplemented by reference TRBV30 and TRBJ1-2, the full variable domain reads SQTIHQWPATLVQPVGSPLSLECTVEGTSNPNLYWYRQAAGRGLQLLFYSVGIGQISSEVPQNLSASRPQDRQFILSSKKLLLSDSGFYLCAWSVLRVNYGYTFGSGTRLTVV.

The chain employs TRBV5-1 and TRBJ2-1; no clear D. The germline V gene encodes CDR1 SGHRS and CDR2 YFSETQ. The CDR3 covers 14 residues. Trimming cost V 0 bases and J 9 bases, with 13 bases left between them. In DNA form, the CDR3 reads TGCGCCAGCAGCTTGGGCTTCGTAGTGGGTGAGCAGTTCTTC. This sequence encodes CASSLGFVVGEQFF.

The chain is built from TRBV5-3 and TRBJ2-2; D call uncertain. TRBV5-3 is sorted into the ORF group, with uncertain function. V lost 4 bases and J 3 bases, leaving 7 bases between the germline ends. The length of the CDR3 is 13 residues. The CDR3 spells CARSPIHTGELFF. CDR3 DNA sequence: TGTGCCAGAAGCCCTATACACACCGGGGAGCTGTTTTTT.

V gene TRBV11-2 combines with J gene TRBJ2-3, with 11 positions matching TRBD2. The CDR3 length is 15 residues. The junction had 4 bases not matched to a gene; V was cut back by 3 bases and J by 5 bases. Germline CDR1 and CDR2: SGHAT and FQNNGV. The CDR3 region is CASSFPGTSGDTQYF. The CDR3 coding sequence is TGTGCCAGCAGCTTCCCCGGGACTAGCGGAGATACGCAGTATTTT.

This clone has just a few counts. The chain carries TRBV30 and TRBJ2-7; weak D call: TRBD2 (5 bases). Trimming took off 5 bases at V and 0 bases at J, with 14 bases between the two ends. The V gene's germline CDR1 is GTSNPN and CDR2 SVGIG (reference sequence). The CDR3 is 14 residues long. For the CDR3, the DNA is TGTGCCTGGGTCCCAAGACTAAGCTCCTACGAGCAGTACTTC. Amino acids: CAWVPRLSSYEQYF.

This rearrangement joins TRBV28 to TRBJ2-6; D is unresolved. The CDR3 runs to 15 residues. Per the germline V gene, CDR1 is MDHEN and CDR2 is SYDVKM. V was shortened by 1 base and J by 0 bases, with 4 bases between the two germline ends. The CDR3 DNA reads as TGTGCCAGCAGTTTATACGGCTCTGGGGCCAACGTCCTGACTTTC. Its protein is CASSLYGSGANVLTF. Looking up the rest from reference TRBV28 and TRBJ2-6 gives the full variable domain: DVKVTQSSRYLVKRTGEKVFLECVQDMDHENMFWYRQDPGLGLRLIYFSYDVKMKEKGDIPEGYSVSREKKERFSLILESASTNQTSMYLCASSLYGSGANVLTFGAGSRLTVL.

A few counts support this clone. The chain combines TRBV4-3 with TRBJ1-6; a weak D match, TRBD1 (5 bases). Trimming stripped 0 bases from V and 6 bases from J, with 15 bases between. This CDR3 has 17 amino acids. Germline V gives CDR1 LGHNA, CDR2 YSLEER. DNA for the CDR3: TGCGCCAGCAGCCAAGAACCTGACGGGGGACTTAATTCACCCCTCCACTTT. Translating it yields CASSQEPDGGLNSPLHF.

CDR3 amino acids: CASSGDGDRMRGYTF. Written as DNA, the CDR3 is TGTGCCAGCAGTGGAGATGGGGACAGAATGCGTGGCTACACCTTC. This chain links TRBV6-1 with TRBJ1-2; 7 bases match TRBD1. CDR3 length equals 15 residues. V dropped 4 bases and J dropped 7; count of bases not matched to a gene: 12. CDR1 and CDR2 (germline): MNHNS, SASEGT.

The J gene is TRBJ1-1, the V gene TRBV6-1, with 9 bases that match TRBD1. This CDR3 has 14 amino acids. The J segment lost 1 base and the V segment lost 5 bases, leaving 2 bases of the junction unmatched. Germline CDR1 MNHNS, CDR2 SASEGT. Here the CDR3 DNA reads TGTGCCAGCAGTTGGGACAGGGAGAACACTGAAGCTTTCTTT. Its translation is CASSWDRENTEAFF.

This CDR3 is CASSLKAGLKNYEQYF. The DNA of the CDR3 is TGTGCCAGCAGTCTGAAAGCGGGACTTAAAAACTACGAGCAGTACTTC. The chain carries TRBV28 and TRBJ2-7; 7 bases match TRBD2. The CDR3 is 16 residues long. V lost 5 bases and J lost 3; bases outside the gene matches: 13. Germline V gives CDR1 MDHEN, CDR2 SYDVKM.

This chain joins TRBV6-5 and TRBJ1-2; 9 bases align to TRBD1. Germline-derived CDR1 and CDR2 are MNHEY and SVGAGI. The CDR3 covers 14 residues. V shed 6 bases and J 4 bases; nucleotides not matched to a gene: 6. CDR3 DNA: TGTGCCAGCAGAGGACAGGGGTACGGCTATGGCTACACCTTC. This gives the protein CASRGQGYGYGYTF.

V is TRBV7-2 and J is TRBJ1-2; D possibly corresponds to TRBD1 (5 bases). Germline V gene sequence: CDR1 SGHTA, CDR2 FQGNSA. This CDR3 has 12 amino acids. Between the trimmed V and J ends, which lost 1 base and 8 bases, there was a span of 8 bases. This CDR3 reads CASSLVGEGYTF. CDR3 sequence (DNA): TGTGCCAGCAGCTTAGTGGGGGAAGGCTACACCTTC.